This TCR beta chain was obtained from a study of blood T cell repertoires in COVID-19. Across the study: Whether acute or convalescent, the COVID-19 samples came from the United States, Italy and Spain. PBMCs, B-cell-depleted T cells, or T cells were the source of the cDNA or gDNA that made up the material.

In the study's own analysis: Estimated nucleated cell counts came from reference gene primer amplification. The assay was immunoSEQ multiplex PCR, and TCRdb's table has in-frame clones only and misses some. The DNA gave D and trimming, while V, J and clone size come from that table. The sample consists of under 25,000 clones, approximately 85% of them appearing once. The TCR sequence derives from a man aged 65-85 years in a cohort sampled during active COVID-19. The sequenced material came from peripheral blood.

The CDR3 reads CASSYQWQGETQYF. CDR3 nucleotide sequence: TGTGCCAGCAGTTATCAATGGCAGGGAGAGACCCAGTACTTC. V gene TRBV6-5 combines with J gene TRBJ2-5, with D possibly being TRBD1 (5 bases). This CDR3 region has 14 residues. Germline CDR1 MNHEY, CDR2 SVGAGI. V gave up 3 bases and J gave up 4 bases, with 12 bases separating them.